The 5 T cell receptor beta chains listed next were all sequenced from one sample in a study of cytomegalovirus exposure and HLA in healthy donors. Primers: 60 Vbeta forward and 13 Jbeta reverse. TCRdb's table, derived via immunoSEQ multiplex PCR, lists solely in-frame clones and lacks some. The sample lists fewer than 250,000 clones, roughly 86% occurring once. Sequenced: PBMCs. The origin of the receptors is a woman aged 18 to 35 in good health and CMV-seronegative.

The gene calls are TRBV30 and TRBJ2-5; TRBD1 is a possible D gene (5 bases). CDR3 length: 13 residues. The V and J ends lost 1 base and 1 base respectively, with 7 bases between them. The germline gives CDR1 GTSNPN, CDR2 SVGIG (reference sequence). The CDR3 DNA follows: TGTGCCTGGAGTGCAGGGATCCAAGAGACCCAGTACTTC. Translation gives CAWSAGIQETQYF.

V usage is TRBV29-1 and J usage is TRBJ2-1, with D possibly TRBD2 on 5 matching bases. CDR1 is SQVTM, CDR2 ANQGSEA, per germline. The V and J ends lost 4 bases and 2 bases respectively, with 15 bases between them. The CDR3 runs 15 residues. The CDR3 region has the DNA TGCAGCGTTGTTCAGAGGGTAGCCCCCTACAATGAGCAGTTCTTC. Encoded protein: CSVVQRVAPYNEQFF.

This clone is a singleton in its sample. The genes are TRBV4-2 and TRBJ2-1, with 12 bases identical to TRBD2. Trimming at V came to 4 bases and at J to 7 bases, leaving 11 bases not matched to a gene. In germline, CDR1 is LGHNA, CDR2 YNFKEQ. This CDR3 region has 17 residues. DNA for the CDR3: TGTGCCAGCAGCCTTCGGACTAGCGGGGCAGGCAGGAATGAGCAGTTCTTC. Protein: CASSLRTSGAGRNEQFF.

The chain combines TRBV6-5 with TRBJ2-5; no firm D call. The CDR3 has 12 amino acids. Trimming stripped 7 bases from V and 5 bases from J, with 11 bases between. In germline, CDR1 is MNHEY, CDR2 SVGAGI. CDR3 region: CASTHSTETQYF. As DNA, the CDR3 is TGTGCCAGCACCCACTCAACCGAGACCCAGTACTTC.

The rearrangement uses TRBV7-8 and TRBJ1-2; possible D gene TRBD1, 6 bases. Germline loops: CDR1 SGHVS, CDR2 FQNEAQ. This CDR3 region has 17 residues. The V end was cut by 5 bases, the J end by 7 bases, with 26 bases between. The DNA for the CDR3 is TGTGCCAGCAGCCTCGACCCCCCTCGACAGGCCACGGGTGGCTACACCTTC. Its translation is CASSLDPPRQATGGYTF.